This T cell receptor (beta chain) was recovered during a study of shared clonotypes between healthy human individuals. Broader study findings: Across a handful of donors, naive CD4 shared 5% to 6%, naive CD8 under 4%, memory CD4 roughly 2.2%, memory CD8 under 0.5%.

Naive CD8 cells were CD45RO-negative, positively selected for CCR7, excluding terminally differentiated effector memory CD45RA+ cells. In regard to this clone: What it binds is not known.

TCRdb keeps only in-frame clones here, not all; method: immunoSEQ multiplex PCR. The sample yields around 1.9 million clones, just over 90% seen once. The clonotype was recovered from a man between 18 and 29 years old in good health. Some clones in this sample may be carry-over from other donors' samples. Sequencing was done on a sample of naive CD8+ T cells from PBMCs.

In DNA, the CDR3 is TGTGCCAGCAGCAAAGAGGCCAATCAGCCCCAGCATTTT. It encodes CASSKEANQPQHF. V is TRBV9 and J is TRBJ1-5; no firm D call. Germline CDR1 and CDR2: SGDLS and YYNGEE. Trimming shortened V by 4 bases and J by 3 bases, and 8 bases separated the two germline ends. The CDR3 extends over 13 amino acids.